This T cell receptor beta chain was captured by sequencing in a study of T cells expressing NK-cell markers. Study in general: The TCR beta repertoires originated in sorted CD3+CD56+NKG2C+, CD3+CD56+NKG2C- and CD3+CD56-NKG2C+ T cells. Serological testing identified seven of the eight sequenced donors as HCMV-seropositive and one as seronegative.

Germline loops: CDR1 GTSNPN, CDR2 SVGIG (reference sequence). There are 11 residues in the CDR3. Template switching by 5'RACE with UMIs generated the TCR beta cDNA. From its re-call of the 5' RACE reads, TCRdb lists each CDR3 protein once, without DNA. Here the sample table reports more than 400,000 distinct CDR3 sequences. Sequencing was done on a sample of blood T cells: a sorted CD56 or NKG2C T cell subset, CD4+ or CD8+ T cells, or bulk PBMC T cells (not recorded which). The chain combines TRBV30 with TRBJ2-4. This clonotype was sampled from a woman aged 18 to 75 in good health. The chain's CDR3 is CAWSVGNIQYF.